This T cell receptor (beta chain) was documented in a study of blood T cells in healthy people across ages (dated by TCRdb to the mid-2010s). Study-level background: In model experiments, template switching captured about one uniquely barcoded TCR beta cDNA molecule for every two T cells. Age-related changes in TCR beta repertoire diversity were measured in the study by deep sequencing normalized with unique cDNA molecular identifiers. To avoid experimental bias, donors of different ages were distributed randomly across sequencing lanes. For two donors (one aged 18 to 29 and one aged 80 or older), the study analyzed two additional independent replicas of 1 million unique cDNA reads from the same blood draw. Donors were grouped into four age groups: young (average approximately 16 years), middle-aged (roughly 38), aged (around 60) and long-lived (roughly 80). Results the study describes overall, beyond this receptor: Observed TCR beta diversity correlated strongly with the percentage of naive T cells measured by flow cytometry. Observed TCR beta diversity per million T cells fell roughly linearly with age, and a significant reduction was already apparent by age roughly 40. Donor CMV infection status was unknown, potentially confounding age-related changes in expanded clonotypes. Estimates of total diversity based on one million sequenced T cells were considered lower bounds and underestimates. Because profiling used bulk unsorted PBMCs, naive and antigen-experienced compartments could not be compared conclusively. Compared with the aged group, the long-lived group had more naive CD4+ T cells, fewer expanded clones and increased TCR diversity, suggesting age selection.

Trimming leaves V shorter by 5 bases and J shorter by 0 bases, with the junction holding 16 bases beyond the gene matches. The CDR3 covers 18 residues, taking in both the cysteine and the phenylalanine. Only the CDR3 portion is preserved as DNA: 54 bases, with reading frame beginning at the first base. Via the germline V gene (reference sequence), CDR1 is DFQATT and CDR2 SNEGSKA. Systemically healthy Caucasian individuals from Russia, some 38 in total and aged about 6 to 100 years, were included as donors. Approximately 9 milliliters of peripheral blood were collected from each donor into EDTA-treated Vacutainer tubes. Ficoll-Paque density-gradient centrifugation was used to isolate PBMCs, with at least 7 million obtained per sample. Total RNA was extracted from PBMCs with Trizol reagent, with at least 5 micrograms obtained per sample. For every donor, an aliquot of PBMCs went through flow cytometry to measure the percentages of naive CD45RAhigh/CD27high T cells.

Notes on this clonotype: Its antigen remains undetermined. Base-call qualities are not available, and no considerably larger clone is one nucleotide away.

The library was produced with 5' RACE. The sample was run on an Illumina HiSeq 2500. A second PCR of roughly 6 to 11 cycles was performed with a sample-barcoded 5' primer and a J-beta primer mix. Each TCR beta cDNA molecule received a unique molecular identifier from a template-switch 5' adaptor carrying 12 random nucleotides. Each sample yielded at least 2.5 million CDR3-containing paired-end reads. All of the RNA was converted into first-strand cDNA using the Mint cDNA synthesis kit, with a TRBC-specific oligonucleotide serving as the primer. After uracil-DNA glycosylase treatment, a first 18-cycle PCR used universal primers M1SS and BC2_uni_R on all cDNA. Regarding the original processing steps: Normalization of each sample was performed by random selection of 1 million high-quality reads, each carrying a distinct molecular identifier. Reads sharing molecular identifiers were discarded rather than binned into consensus sequences. MiTCR, run with a Q25 quality threshold and the strictest error-elimination algorithm, handled CDR3 identification, clonotype clustering and error correction. A nonparametric unseen species model with Euler transformation was used to estimate a lower bound on total TCR beta diversity. In-frame beta chains were kept once TCRdb had trimmed the public reads at Q25 with fastp and called clones with MiXCR. CDR3 protein sequences are deduplicated, and each keeps its most common genes and DNA. These V and J calls derive from TCRdb rather than the authors' analysis. For this sample there are more than 1 million distinct CDR3 sequences; 40% to 55% appear just once. Over 15% of the sample goes to the ten largest clones.

The sample taken for sequencing was blood. The receptor was derived from a woman between 55 and 75 years old in good health. This receptor chain uses TRBV20-1 and TRBJ2-3; the central 8 bases match TRBD2. At the DNA level, the sequence is TGCAGTGCTTGCTCCCCGAGCGGGAGTTCTGCTAGCACAGATACGCAGTATTTT. It is translated as CSACSPSGSSASTDTQYF.